The 7 T cell receptor beta chains below all came from one sample that was sequenced in a study of blood T cell repertoires in COVID-19. Only in-frame clones appear in the TCRdb table, and some are missing; sequencing was by immunoSEQ multiplex PCR. The sample yields 290,000 or so clones, 75% to 90% seen once. Sequences were obtained from peripheral blood. These receptors were taken from a man between 18 and 29 years old with active or convalescent COVID-19.

J is TRBJ2-3 and V is TRBV9; 8 bases match TRBD1. After removal of 4 bases from V and 6 bases from J, the junction contained 7 bases not matched to a gene. Germline-derived CDR1 and CDR2 are SGDLS and YYNGEE. The CDR3 is made up of 14 amino acids. The CDR3 region is CASSLGQGRDTQYF. The CDR3 DNA sequence: TGTGCCAGCAGCCTCGGACAGGGTCGGGATACGCAGTATTTT. Combining the CDR3 with reference TRBV9 and TRBJ2-3 gives the whole variable domain DSGVTQTPKHLITATGQRVTLRCSPRSGDLSVYWYQQSLDQGLQFLIQYYNGEERAKGNILERFSAQQFPDLHSELNLSSLELGDSALYFCASSLGQGRDTQYFGPGTRLTVL.

This clone was counted ten times or more. This rearrangement joins TRBV6-2 or TRBV6-3 to TRBJ2-1; TRBD1 might be the D (5 bases). The CDR3 consists of 11 residues. Trimming took 5 bases from V and 9 from J, leaving 8 bases between them. CDR1 and CDR2 (germline): MNHEY, SVGEGT. The CDR3 is CASSLGVEQFF. CDR3 in DNA: TGTGCCAGCAGTCTAGGGGTTGAGCAGTTCTTC.

This sequence joins TRBV5-1 and TRBJ2-1; D possibly corresponds to TRBD2 (6 bases). Per the germline V gene, CDR1 is SGHRS and CDR2 is YFSETQ. The V and J ends lost 4 bases and 4 bases respectively, with 24 bases between them. The CDR3 covers 18 residues. DNA of the CDR3: TGCGCCAGCAGCCTTGCCGGAGGGTACAATCCCCAATACAATGAGCAGTTCTTC. Translation: CASSLAGGYNPQYNEQFF.

This chain links TRBV5-4 with TRBJ2-1; 7 bases are shared with TRBD1. CDR3 size: 15 residues. The germline gives CDR1 SGHNT, CDR2 YYREEE (reference sequence). With 0 bases clipped from V and 8 bases from J, the junction kept 8 bases outside the gene matches. CDR3 DNA: TGTGCCAGCAGCTTGGTCGGGACAGTGACCGATGAGCAGTTCTTC. Amino acid sequence: CASSLVGTVTDEQFF. Supplemented by reference TRBV5-4 and TRBJ2-1, the full variable domain reads ETGVTQSPTHLIKTRGQQVTLRCSSQSGHNTVSWYQQALGQGPQFIFQYYREEENGRGNFPPRFSGLQFPNYSSELNVNALELDDSALYLCASSLVGTVTDEQFFGPGTRLTVL.

The CDR3 is CASSLSGRESYEQYF. In DNA form, the CDR3 reads TGTGCCAGCAGCTTATCCGGCAGGGAAAGCTACGAGCAGTACTTC. This chain links TRBV7-2 with TRBJ2-7, with a tentative D call TRBD1 (5 bases). The germline CDR1 and CDR2 sequences are SGHTA and FQGNSA. V lost 2 bases to trimming and J lost 3 bases, with 14 bases between them. The CDR3 has 15 residues.

V gene TRBV6-5 combines with J gene TRBJ1-2; unclear D gene. V shed 3 bases and J shed 5 bases, with 13 bases lying between them. CDR1 is MNHEY, CDR2 SVGAGI, per germline. CDR3 length: 14 amino acids. CDR3: CASSYTLAGYGYTF. The CDR3 nucleotides read TGTGCCAGCAGTTATACCCTGGCGGGGTATGGCTACACCTTC.

The chain recombines TRBV9 with TRBJ1-4; D gene uncertain. Looked up from germline, CDR1 is SGDLS and CDR2 is YYNGEE. Trimming cost V 3 bases and J 10 bases, with 13 bases left between them. The CDR3 loop spans 13 amino acids. The CDR3 is CASSERPGGKLFF. The CDR3 DNA is TGTGCCAGCAGCGAGCGCCCGGGAGGAAAACTGTTTTTT.